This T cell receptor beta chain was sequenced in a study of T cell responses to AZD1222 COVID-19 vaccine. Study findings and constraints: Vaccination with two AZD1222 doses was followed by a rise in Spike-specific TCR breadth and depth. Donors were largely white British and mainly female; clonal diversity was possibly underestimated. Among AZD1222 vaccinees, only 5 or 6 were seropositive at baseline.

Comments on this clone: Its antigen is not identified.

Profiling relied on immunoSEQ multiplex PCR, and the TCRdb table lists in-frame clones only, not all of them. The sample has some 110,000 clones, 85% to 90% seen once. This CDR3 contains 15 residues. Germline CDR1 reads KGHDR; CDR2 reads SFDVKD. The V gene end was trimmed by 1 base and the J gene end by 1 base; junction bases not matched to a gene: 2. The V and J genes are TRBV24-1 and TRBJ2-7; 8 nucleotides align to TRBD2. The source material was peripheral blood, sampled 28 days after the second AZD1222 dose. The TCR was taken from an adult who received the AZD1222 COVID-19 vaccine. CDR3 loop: CATSDFTSGSYEQYF. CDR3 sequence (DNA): TGTGCCACCAGTGATTTTACTAGCGGTTCCTACGAGCAGTACTTC.